This T cell receptor (beta chain) derives from a study of OX40 agonist ivuxolimab in advanced cancers. Study-wide results and caveats: Normalized expansion of T-cell clones was also low for some nonresponders.

Profiling relied on immunoSEQ multiplex PCR, and the TCRdb table lists in-frame clones only, not all of them. Of around 80,000 clones listed, 85% to 90% are singletons. Germline V gene data show CDR1 as SSHAT and CDR2 as FNYEAQ (reference sequence). CDR3 length: 15 amino acids. Patients with a history of autoimmune disease or on systemic immunosuppression were excluded. Blood sampling was done at baseline, cycle 4 day 1, and cycle 7 day 1. Regarding this clone: What it binds is unknown. Mismatch with germline at one junction end may stem from a read error.

The TCR comes from an adult with an advanced solid tumor such as melanoma, head and neck, liver or kidney cancer. Sequencing used CD4+ or CD8+ T cells sorted from blood, obtained in a trial of the OX40 agonist ivuxolimab. V usage is TRBV7-7 and J usage is TRBJ2-5, with TRBD2 matching 8 bases. CDR3 sequence: CASSLGGTGGETQYF. DNA of the CDR3: TGTGCTAGCAGCTTAGGGGGAACGGGAGGGGAGACCCAGTACTTC.